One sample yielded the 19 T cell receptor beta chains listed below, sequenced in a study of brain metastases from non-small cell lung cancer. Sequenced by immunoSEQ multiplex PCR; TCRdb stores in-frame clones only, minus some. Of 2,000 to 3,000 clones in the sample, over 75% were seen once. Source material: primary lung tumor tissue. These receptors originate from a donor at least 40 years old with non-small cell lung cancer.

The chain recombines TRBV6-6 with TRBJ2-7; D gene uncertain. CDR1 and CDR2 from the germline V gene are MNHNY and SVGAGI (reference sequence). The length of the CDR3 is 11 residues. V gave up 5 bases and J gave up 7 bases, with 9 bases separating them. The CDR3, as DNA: TGTGCCAGCAGTCCACACTATGAGCAGTACTTC. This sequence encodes CASSPHYEQYF.

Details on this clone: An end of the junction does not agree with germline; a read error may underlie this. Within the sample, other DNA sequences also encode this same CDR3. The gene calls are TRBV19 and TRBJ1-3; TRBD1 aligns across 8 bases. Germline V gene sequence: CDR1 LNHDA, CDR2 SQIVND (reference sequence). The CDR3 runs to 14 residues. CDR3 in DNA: TGTGCCAGTAGTATTCAGGGGGCTGGAAATACCATATATTTT. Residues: CASSIQGAGNTIYF.

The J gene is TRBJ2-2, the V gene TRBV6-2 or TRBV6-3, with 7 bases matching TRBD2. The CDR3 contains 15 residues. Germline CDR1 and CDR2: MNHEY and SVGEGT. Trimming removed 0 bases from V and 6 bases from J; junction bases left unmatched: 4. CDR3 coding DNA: TGTGCCAGCAGTTACTCGGCGGGGAGGGCCGGGGAGCTGTTTTTT. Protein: CASSYSAGRAGELFF.

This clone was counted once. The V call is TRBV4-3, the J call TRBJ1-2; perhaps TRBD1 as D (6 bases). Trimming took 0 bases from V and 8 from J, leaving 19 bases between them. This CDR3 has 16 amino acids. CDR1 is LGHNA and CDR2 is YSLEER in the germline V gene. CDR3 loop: CASSQEVSQGSGGYTF. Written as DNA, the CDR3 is TGCGCCAGCAGCCAAGAAGTTTCCCAGGGGTCGGGAGGCTACACCTTC.

The CDR3 nucleotides read TGTGCCAGTAGTAATCCGAACACCGGGGAGCTGTTTTTT. It specifies CASSNPNTGELFF. The rearrangement joins TRBV19 to TRBJ2-2; no clear D. This CDR3 is built from 13 residues. Germline V gene data show CDR1 as LNHDA and CDR2 as SQIVND (reference sequence). Trimming left V 4 bases short and J 0 bases short, with 3 bases between.

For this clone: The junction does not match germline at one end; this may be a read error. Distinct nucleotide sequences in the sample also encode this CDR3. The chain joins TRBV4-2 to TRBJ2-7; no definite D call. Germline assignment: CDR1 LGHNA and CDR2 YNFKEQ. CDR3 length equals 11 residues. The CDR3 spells CASDFGGEQYF. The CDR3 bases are TGTGCCAGCGATTTCGGTGGCGAGCAGTATTTC.

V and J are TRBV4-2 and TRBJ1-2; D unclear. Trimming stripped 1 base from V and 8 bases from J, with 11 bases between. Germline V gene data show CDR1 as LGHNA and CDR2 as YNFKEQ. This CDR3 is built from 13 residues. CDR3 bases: TGTGCCAGCAGCCAAGGAGAGGATCGCGGCTACACCTTC. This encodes CASSQGEDRGYTF.

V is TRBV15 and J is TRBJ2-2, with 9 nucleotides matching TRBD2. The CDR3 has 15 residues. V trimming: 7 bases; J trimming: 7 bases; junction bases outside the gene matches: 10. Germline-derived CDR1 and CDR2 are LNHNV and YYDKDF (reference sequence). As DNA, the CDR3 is TGTGCCACCAACAGTAGCGGGGGCAGGGGCGGGGAGCTGTTTTTT. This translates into CATNSSGGRGGELFF.

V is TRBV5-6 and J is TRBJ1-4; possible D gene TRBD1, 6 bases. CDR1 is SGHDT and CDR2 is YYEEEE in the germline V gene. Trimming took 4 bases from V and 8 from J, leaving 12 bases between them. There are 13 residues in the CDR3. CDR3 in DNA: TGTGCCAGCAGCATACCCACAGGGGAAAAACTGTTTTTT. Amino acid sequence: CASSIPTGEKLFF.

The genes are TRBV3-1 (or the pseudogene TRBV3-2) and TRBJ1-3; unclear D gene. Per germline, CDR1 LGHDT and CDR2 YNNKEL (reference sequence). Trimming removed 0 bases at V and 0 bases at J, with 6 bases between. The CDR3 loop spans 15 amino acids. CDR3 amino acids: CASSQDYSSGNTIYF. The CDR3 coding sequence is TGTGCCAGCAGCCAAGATTACAGCTCTGGAAACACCATATATTTT.

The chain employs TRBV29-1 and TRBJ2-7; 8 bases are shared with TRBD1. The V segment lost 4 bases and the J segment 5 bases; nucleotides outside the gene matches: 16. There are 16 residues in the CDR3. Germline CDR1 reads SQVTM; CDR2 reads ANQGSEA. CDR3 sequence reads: CSVALRGQVGRNEQYF. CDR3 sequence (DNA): TGCAGCGTTGCGCTCAGGGGGCAAGTAGGCCGAAACGAGCAGTACTTC.

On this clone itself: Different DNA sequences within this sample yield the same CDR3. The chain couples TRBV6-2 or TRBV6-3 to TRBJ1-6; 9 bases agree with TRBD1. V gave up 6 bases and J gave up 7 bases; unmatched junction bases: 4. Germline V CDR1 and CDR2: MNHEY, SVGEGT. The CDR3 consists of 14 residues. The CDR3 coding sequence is TGTGCCAGCAGCCCCGACAGGGGGAATTCACCCCTCCACTTT. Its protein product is CASSPDRGNSPLHF.

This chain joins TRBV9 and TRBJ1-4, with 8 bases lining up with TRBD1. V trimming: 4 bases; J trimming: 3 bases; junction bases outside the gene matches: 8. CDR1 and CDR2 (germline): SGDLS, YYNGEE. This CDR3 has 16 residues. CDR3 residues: CASSPITGGSNEKLFF. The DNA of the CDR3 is TGTGCCAGCAGCCCGATCACAGGGGGTTCTAATGAAAAACTGTTTTTT.

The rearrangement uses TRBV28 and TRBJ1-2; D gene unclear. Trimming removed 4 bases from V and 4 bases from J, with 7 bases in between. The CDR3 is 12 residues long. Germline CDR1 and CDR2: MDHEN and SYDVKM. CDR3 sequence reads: CASSSAGYGYTF. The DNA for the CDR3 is TGTGCCAGCAGTTCGGCGGGCTATGGCTACACCTTC.

The CDR3 DNA sequence: TGTGCCAGCAGTTGGATAGCCCTCTACGAGCAGTACTTC. Its protein product is CASSWIALYEQYF. The chain has TRBV2 and TRBJ2-7; D unclear. Deletions cut 5 bases from V and 3 bases from J, with 11 bases between. Germline V gene data show CDR1 as SNHLY and CDR2 as FYNNEI. CDR3 size: 13 residues.

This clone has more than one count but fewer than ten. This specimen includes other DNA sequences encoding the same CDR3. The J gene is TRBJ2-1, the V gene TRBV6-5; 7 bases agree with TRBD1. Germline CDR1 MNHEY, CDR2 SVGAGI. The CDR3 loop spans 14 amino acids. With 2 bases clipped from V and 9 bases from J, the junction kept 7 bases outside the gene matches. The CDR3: CASSYEGARREQFF. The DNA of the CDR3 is TGTGCCAGCAGTTACGAGGGGGCCCGCCGTGAGCAGTTCTTC.

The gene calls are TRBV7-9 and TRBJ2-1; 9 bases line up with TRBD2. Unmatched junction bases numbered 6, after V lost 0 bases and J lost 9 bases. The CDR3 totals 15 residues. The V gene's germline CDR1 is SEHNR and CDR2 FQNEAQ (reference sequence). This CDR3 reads CASSLARGGAGEQFF. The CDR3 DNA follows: TGTGCCAGCAGCTTAGCTCGCGGGGGGGCCGGTGAGCAGTTCTTC.

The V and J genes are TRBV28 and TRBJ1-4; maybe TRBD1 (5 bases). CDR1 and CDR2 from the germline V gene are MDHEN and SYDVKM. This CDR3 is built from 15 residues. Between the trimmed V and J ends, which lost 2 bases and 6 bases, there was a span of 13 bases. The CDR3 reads CASSLIDSPYEKLFF. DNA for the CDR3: TGTGCCAGCAGTTTAATTGACAGCCCTTATGAAAAACTGTTTTTT.

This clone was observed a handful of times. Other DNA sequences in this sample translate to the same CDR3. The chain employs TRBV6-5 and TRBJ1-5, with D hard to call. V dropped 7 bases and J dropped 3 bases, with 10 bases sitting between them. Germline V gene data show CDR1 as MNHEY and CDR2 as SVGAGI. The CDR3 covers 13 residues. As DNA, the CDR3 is TGTGCCAGCATACAAGGGTACAATCAGCCCCAGCATTTT. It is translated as CASIQGYNQPQHF.